These T cell receptor beta chains were read from a single sample in a study of T cell responses to AZD1222 COVID-19 vaccine. Method: immunoSEQ multiplex PCR; TCRdb's copy keeps in-frame clones and lacks some. The sample consists of around 90,000 clones, more than 75% of them appearing once. This specimen consisted of peripheral blood, obtained on day 0 of MenACWY control vaccination. These receptors originate from an adult in good health. CDR3s leave out the opening cysteine and the closing phenylalanine or tryptophan. The D gene is left open where the match is weak. Size values are once, few and many counts, or a class for expanded clones, and some rows have none.

CDR3: ASSNPSSYEQY; D: NA; V: TRBV18; size: NA; length: 11; J: TRBJ2-7
CDR3: ASSLWGDEQY; D: NA; V: TRBV5-1; size: NA; length: 10; J: TRBJ2-7
CDR3: ASRDRSNTGELF; D: NA; V: TRBV10-1; size: NA; length: 12; J: TRBJ2-2
CDR3: ASSQGDRAFEQY; D: TRBD1; V: TRBV3-1/TRBV3-2; size: NA; length: 12; J: TRBJ2-7
CDR3: ASRGRGAYNSPLH; D: NA; V: TRBV6-5; size: NA; length: 13; J: TRBJ1-6
CDR3: ASSVSGGTRYEKLF; D: NA; V: TRBV2; size: NA; length: 14; J: TRBJ1-4
CDR3: GRTGDGYT; D: TRBD1; V: TRBV20-1; size: NA; length: 8; J: TRBJ1-2
CDR3: ASTVRVPGLEVTQY; D: TRBD2; V: TRBV5-6; size: NA; length: 14; J: TRBJ2-3
CDR3: ASSFSGDQPQH; D: NA; V: TRBV7-9; size: NA; length: 11; J: TRBJ1-5
CDR3: ASSFGGDYNEQF; D: NA; V: TRBV5-4; size: NA; length: 12; J: TRBJ2-1
CDR3: ASGLGEISGSPTYEQY; D: TRBD2; V: TRBV12-5; size: once; length: 16; J: TRBJ2-7
CDR3: ASSEYQGASDEKLF; D: TRBD1; V: TRBV25-1; size: NA; length: 14; J: TRBJ1-4
CDR3: ASSQRERGAVEAF; D: NA; V: TRBV9; size: NA; length: 13; J: TRBJ1-1
CDR3: ASSLRGTHSYEQY; D: NA; V: TRBV5-1; size: once; length: 13; J: TRBJ2-7
CDR3: ASSADKQNTEAF; D: NA; V: TRBV7-9; size: NA; length: 12; J: TRBJ1-1
CDR3: ASSGTGYEQY; D: NA; V: TRBV5-8; size: NA; length: 10; J: TRBJ2-7
CDR3: ASSDGDRGRSNEQF; D: TRBD1; V: TRBV5-4; size: NA; length: 14; J: TRBJ2-1
CDR3: ASSQEVRGAADTQY; D: NA; V: TRBV3-1/TRBV3-2; size: NA; length: 14; J: TRBJ2-3
CDR3: ASSVTGSHGYT; D: NA; V: TRBV5-1; size: NA; length: 11; J: TRBJ1-2
CDR3: ASSTVTGGFDQPQH; D: TRBD1; V: TRBV19; size: NA; length: 14; J: TRBJ1-5
CDR3: ASSALAGGSISYNEQF; D: TRBD2; V: TRBV9; size: NA; length: 16; J: TRBJ2-1
CDR3: ASSVGVPGLADGNTIY; D: NA; V: TRBV9; size: few; length: 16; J: TRBJ1-3
CDR3: ASSSLGPGAPVRANIQY; D: NA; V: TRBV5-1; size: NA; length: 17; J: TRBJ2-4
CDR3: ASSPDLTGGSYEQY; D: TRBD1; V: TRBV4-2; size: NA; length: 14; J: TRBJ2-7
CDR3: ASSVLGPTNEQF; D: NA; V: TRBV27; size: once; length: 12; J: TRBJ2-1
CDR3: ASSLLGYEAF; D: NA; V: TRBV5-8; size: once; length: 10; J: TRBJ1-1
CDR3: AISLEENTEAF; D: NA; V: TRBV10-3; size: NA; length: 11; J: TRBJ1-1
CDR3: ASSPGPSSNQPQH; D: NA; V: TRBV18; size: NA; length: 13; J: TRBJ1-5
CDR3: ASSRPKVETQY; D: NA; V: TRBV6-5; size: NA; length: 11; J: TRBJ2-5
CDR3: AISDGGAVQPQH; D: NA; V: TRBV10-3; size: NA; length: 12; J: TRBJ1-5